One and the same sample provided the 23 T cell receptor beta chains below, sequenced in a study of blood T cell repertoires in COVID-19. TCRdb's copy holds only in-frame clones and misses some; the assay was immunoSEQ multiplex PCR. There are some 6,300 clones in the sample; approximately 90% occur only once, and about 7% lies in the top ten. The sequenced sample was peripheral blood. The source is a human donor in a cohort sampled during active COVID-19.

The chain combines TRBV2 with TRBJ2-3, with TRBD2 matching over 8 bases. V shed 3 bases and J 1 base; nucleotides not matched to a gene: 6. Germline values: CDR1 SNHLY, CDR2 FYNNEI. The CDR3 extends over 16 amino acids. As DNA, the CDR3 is TGTGCCAGCAGTGAGGAGCGGGGGAGCCGCACAGATACGCAGTATTTT. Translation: CASSEERGSRTDTQYF.

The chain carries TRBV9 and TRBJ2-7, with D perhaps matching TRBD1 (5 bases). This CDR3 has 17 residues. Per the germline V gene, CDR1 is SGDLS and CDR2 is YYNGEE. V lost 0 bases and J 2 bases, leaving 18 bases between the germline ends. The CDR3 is CASSVVRRGRWAYEQYF. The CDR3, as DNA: TGTGCCAGCAGCGTAGTTCGAAGGGGTAGGTGGGCCTACGAGCAGTACTTC.

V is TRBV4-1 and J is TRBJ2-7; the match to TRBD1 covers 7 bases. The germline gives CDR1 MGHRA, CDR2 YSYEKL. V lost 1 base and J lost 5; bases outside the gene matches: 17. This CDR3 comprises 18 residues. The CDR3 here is CASSQGVFPGQRSDEQYF. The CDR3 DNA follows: TGCGCCAGCAGCCAAGGGGTCTTTCCGGGACAGAGGTCTGACGAGCAGTACTTC.

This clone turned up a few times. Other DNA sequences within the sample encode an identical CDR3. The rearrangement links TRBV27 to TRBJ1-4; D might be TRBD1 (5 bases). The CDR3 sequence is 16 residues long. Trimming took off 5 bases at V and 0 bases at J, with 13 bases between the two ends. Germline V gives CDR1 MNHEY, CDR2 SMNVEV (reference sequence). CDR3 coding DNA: TGTGCCAGCAGTCCTGCCAACAGGCCAACTAATGAAAAACTGTTTTTT. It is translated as CASSPANRPTNEKLFF. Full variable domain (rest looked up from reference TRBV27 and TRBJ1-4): EAQVTQNPRYLITVTGKKLTVTCSQNMNHEYMSWYRQDPGLGLRQIYYSMNVEVTDKGDVPEGYKVSRKEKRNFPLILESPSPNQTSLYFCASSPANRPTNEKLFFGSGTQLSVL.

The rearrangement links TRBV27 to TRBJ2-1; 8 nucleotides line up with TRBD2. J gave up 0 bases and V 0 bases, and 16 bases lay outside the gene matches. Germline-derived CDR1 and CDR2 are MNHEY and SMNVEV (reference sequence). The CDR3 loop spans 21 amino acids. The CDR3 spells CASSLSSGGVRFTSSYNEQFF. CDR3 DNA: TGTGCCAGCAGTTTATCGTCGGGAGGGGTCCGTTTTACTAGCTCCTACAATGAGCAGTTCTTC.

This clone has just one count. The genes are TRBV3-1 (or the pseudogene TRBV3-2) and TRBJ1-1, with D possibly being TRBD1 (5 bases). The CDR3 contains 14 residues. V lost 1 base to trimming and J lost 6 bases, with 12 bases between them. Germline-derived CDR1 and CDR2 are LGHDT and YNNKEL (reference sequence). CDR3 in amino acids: CASSQVGEGSEAFF. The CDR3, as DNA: TGTGCCAGCAGCCAAGTGGGGGAGGGCTCTGAAGCTTTCTTT.

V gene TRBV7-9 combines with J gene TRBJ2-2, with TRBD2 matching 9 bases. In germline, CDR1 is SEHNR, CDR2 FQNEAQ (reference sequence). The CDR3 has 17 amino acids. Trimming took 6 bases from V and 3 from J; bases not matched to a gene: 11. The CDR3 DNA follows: TGTGCCAGCAGGCGACTTTTTAGCGGGGGCGACACCGGGGAGCTGTTTTTT. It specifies CASRRLFSGGDTGELFF.

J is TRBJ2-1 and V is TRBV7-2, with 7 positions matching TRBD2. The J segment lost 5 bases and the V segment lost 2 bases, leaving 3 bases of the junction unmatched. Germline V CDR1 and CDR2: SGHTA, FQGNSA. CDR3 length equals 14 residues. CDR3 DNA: TGTGCCAGCAGCTTACAGACTAGCAACAATGAGCAGTTCTTC. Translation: CASSLQTSNNEQFF. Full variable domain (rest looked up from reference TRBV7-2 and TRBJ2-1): GAGVSQSPSNKVTEKGKDVELRCDPISGHTALYWYRQSLGQGLEFLIYFQGNSAPDKSGLPSDRFSAERTGGSVSTLTIQRTQQEDSAVYLCASSLQTSNNEQFFGPGTRLTVL.

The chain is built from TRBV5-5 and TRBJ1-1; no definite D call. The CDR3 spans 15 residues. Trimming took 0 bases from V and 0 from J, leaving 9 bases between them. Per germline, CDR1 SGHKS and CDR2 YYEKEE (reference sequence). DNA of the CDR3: TGTGCCAGCAGCTTGGTGCAGTTTATGAACACTGAAGCTTTCTTT. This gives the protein CASSLVQFMNTEAFF.

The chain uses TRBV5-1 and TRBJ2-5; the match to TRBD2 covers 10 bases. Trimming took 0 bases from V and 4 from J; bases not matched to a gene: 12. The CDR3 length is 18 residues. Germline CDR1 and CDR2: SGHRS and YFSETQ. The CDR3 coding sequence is TGCGCCAGCAGCTTGGAGGTAGCGGGGGGTAGCATCGGAGAGACCCAGTACTTC. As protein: CASSLEVAGGSIGETQYF. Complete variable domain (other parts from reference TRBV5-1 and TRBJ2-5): KAGVTQTPRYLIKTRGQQVTLSCSPISGHRSVSWYQQTPGQGLQFLFEYFSETQRNKGNFPGRFSGRQFSNSRSEMNVSTLELGDSALYLCASSLEVAGGSIGETQYFGPGTRLLVL.

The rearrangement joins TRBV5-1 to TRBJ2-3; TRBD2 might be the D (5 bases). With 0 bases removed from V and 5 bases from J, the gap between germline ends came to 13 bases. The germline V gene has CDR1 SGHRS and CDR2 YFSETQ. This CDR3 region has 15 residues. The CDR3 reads CASSLAGSARDTQYF. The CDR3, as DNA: TGCGCCAGCAGCTTGGCAGGTAGCGCTCGAGATACGCAGTATTTT. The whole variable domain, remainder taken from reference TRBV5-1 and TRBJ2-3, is KAGVTQTPRYLIKTRGQQVTLSCSPISGHRSVSWYQQTPGQGLQFLFEYFSETQRNKGNFPGRFSGRQFSNSRSEMNVSTLELGDSALYLCASSLAGSARDTQYFGPGTRLTVL.

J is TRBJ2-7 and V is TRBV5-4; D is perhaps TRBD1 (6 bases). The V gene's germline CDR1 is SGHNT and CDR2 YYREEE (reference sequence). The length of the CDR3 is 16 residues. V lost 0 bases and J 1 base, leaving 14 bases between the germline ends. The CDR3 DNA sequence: TGTGCCAGCAGCTTGGGTTCCGGGACACTTTCCTACGAGCAGTACTTC. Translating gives CASSLGSGTLSYEQYF.

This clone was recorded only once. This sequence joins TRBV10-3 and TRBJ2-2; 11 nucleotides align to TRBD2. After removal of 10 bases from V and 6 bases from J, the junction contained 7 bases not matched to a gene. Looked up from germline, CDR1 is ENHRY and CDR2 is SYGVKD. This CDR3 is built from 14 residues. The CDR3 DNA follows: TGTGCCACCTCCGGGACTAGCGGTGCCGGGGAGCTGTTTTTT. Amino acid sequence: CATSGTSGAGELFF.

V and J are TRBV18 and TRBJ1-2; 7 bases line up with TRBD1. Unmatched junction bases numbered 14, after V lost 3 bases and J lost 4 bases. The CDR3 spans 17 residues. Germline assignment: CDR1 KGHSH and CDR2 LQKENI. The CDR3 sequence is CASSPTLGQQNFYGYTF. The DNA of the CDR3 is TGTGCCAGCTCACCTACGCTGGGACAGCAAAACTTCTATGGCTACACCTTC. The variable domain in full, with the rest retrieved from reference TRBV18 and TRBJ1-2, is NAGVMQNPRHLVRRRGQEARLRCSPMKGHSHVYWYRQLPEEGLKFMVYLQKENIIDESGMPKERFSAEFPKEGPSILRIQQVVRGDSAAYFCASSPTLGQQNFYGYTFGSGTRLTVV.

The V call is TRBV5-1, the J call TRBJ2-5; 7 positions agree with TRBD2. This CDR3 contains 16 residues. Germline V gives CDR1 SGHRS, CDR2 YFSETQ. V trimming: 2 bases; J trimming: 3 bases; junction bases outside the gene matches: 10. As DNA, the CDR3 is TGCGCCAGCAGCTTCGGTTTACTGGGGGGGGAAGAGACCCAGTACTTC. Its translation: CASSFGLLGGEETQYF.

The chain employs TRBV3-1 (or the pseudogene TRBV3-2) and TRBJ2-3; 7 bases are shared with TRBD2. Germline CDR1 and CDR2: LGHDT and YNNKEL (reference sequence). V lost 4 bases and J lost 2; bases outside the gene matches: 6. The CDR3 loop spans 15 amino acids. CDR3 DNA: TGTGCCAGCAGCCCTGGGGACTACCCCACAGATACGCAGTATTTT. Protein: CASSPGDYPTDTQYF.

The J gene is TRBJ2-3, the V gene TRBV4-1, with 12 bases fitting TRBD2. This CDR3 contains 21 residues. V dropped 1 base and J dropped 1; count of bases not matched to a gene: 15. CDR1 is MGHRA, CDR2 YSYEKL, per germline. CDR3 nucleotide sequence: TGCGCCAGCAGCCAAGTTCATAGACTAGCGGGAGTCATGCCAGGCACAGATACGCAGTATTTT. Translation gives CASSQVHRLAGVMPGTDTQYF.

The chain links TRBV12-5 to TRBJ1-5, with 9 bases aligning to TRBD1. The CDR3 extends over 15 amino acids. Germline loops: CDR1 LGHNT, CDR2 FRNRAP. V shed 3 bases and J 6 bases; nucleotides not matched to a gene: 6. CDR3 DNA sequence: TGTGCTAGTGGTTTAGGGACAGGGAAAGGTCAGCCCCAGCATTTT. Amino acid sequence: CASGLGTGKGQPQHF.

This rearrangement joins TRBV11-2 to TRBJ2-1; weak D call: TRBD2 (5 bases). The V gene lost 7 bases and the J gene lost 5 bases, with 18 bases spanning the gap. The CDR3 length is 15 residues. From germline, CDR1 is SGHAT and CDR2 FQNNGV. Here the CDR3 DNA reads TGTGCCAGCACCTCAAGAGGGTACTCAAACAATGAGCAGTTCTTC. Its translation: CASTSRGYSNNEQFF.

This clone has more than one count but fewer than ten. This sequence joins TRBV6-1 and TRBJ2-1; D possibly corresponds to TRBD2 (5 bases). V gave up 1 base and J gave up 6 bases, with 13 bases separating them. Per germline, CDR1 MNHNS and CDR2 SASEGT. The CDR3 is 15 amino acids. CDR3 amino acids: CASSEGLFGVNEQFF. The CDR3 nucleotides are TGTGCCAGCAGTGAAGGGCTTTTCGGGGTCAATGAGCAGTTCTTC.

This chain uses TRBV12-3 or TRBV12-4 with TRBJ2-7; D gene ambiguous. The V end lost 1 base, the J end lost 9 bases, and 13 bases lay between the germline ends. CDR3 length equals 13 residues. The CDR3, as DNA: TGTGCCAGCAGTTTAGGCAGGCTGCCGTGGCAGTACTTC. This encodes CASSLGRLPWQYF.

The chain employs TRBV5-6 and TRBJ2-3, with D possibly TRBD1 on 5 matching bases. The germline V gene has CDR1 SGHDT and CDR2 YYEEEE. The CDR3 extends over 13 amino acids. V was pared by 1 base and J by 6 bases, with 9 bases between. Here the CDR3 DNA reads TGTGCCAGCAGCTTGAGGGGTGTCGATACGCAGTATTTT. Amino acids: CASSLRGVDTQYF. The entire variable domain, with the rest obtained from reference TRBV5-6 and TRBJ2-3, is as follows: DAGVTQSPTHLIKTRGQQVTLRCSPKSGHDTVSWYQQALGQGPQFIFQYYEEEERQRGNFPDRFSGHQFPNYSSELNVNALLLGDSALYLCASSLRGVDTQYFGPGTRLTVL.

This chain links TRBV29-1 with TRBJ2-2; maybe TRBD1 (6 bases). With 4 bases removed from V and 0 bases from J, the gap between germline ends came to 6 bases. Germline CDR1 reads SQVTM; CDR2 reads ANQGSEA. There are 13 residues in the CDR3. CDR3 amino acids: CSVGQANTGELFF. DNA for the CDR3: TGCAGCGTTGGACAGGCGAACACCGGGGAGCTGTTTTTT.